These 22 T cell receptor beta chains came from one sample sequenced in a study of cytomegalovirus exposure and HLA in healthy donors. PCR amplification relied on 60 Vbeta primers (plus 13 Jbeta primers). Only in-frame clones appear in the TCRdb table, and some are missing; sequencing was by immunoSEQ multiplex PCR. Among 35,000 to 40,000 clones, approximately 79% were seen once, and the ten largest hold 7.5% to 9%. Sequencing input: PBMCs. These receptors all stem from a woman aged 30 to 39 in good health and CMV-seropositive.

In its sample, this clone was seen a few times. V usage is TRBV10-2 and J usage is TRBJ1-2, with 8 positions matching TRBD1. Germline V CDR1 and CDR2: WSHSY, SAAADI. The CDR3 length is 13 residues. V dropped 2 bases and J dropped 5; count of bases not matched to a gene: 1. This CDR3 is CASSEQGAYGYTF. The CDR3 DNA reads as TGCGCCAGCAGTGAGCAGGGGGCGTATGGCTACACCTTC.

V usage is TRBV19 and J usage is TRBJ1-2; TRBD1 might be the D (6 bases). The ends were cut back, 1 base at V and 4 bases at J, with 10 bases in the middle. The CDR3 contains 14 residues. CDR1 is LNHDA and CDR2 is SQIVND in the germline V gene (reference sequence). The CDR3 loop reads CASSIAGAGYGYTF. The CDR3 region has the DNA TGTGCCAGTAGTATAGCAGGGGCCGGCTATGGCTACACCTTC.

The rearrangement links TRBV9 to TRBJ2-7, with D unclear. CDR3 size: 15 residues. Germline-derived CDR1 and CDR2 are SGDLS and YYNGEE. V lost 0 bases, J lost 3 bases, and 13 bases lay in between. CDR3 amino acids: CASSVGGPGIYEQYF. For the CDR3, the DNA is TGTGCCAGCAGCGTAGGTGGTCCAGGTATCTACGAGCAGTACTTC.

This clone was seen only once. The chain combines TRBV19 with TRBJ2-1; a weak D match, TRBD2 (5 bases). The CDR3 runs to 17 residues. The germline CDR1 and CDR2 sequences are LNHDA and SQIVND (reference sequence). V lost 5 bases to trimming and J lost 4 bases, with 21 bases between them. The CDR3 nucleotides are TGTGCCAGTAGTCAGAGGGTCGTCGGTTCGACATACAATGAGCAGTTCTTC. Its protein is CASSQRVVGSTYNEQFF.

V is TRBV5-1 and J is TRBJ2-1, with 9 bases identical to TRBD2. The CDR3 length is 16 residues. V trimming: 1 base; J trimming: 9 bases; junction bases outside the gene matches: 11. The V gene's germline CDR1 is SGHRS and CDR2 YFSETQ. The chain's CDR3 is CASSLLVLAGGSEQFF. CDR3 DNA: TGCGCCAGCAGCTTGTTGGTCTTGGCGGGAGGGAGTGAGCAGTTCTTC.

The rearrangement uses TRBV27 and TRBJ2-5; 9 bases are shared with TRBD1. The J call may not be correct, given that the DNA end is closer to TRBJ2-7. Germline CDR1 MNHEY, CDR2 SMNVEV (reference sequence). The CDR3 has 15 amino acids. DNA of the CDR3: TGTGCCAGCAGTTGGGCCGGGACAGGGTACTACGAGCAGTACTTC. It codes for CASSWAGTGYYEQYF.

This chain links TRBV5-5 with TRBJ1-6, with 8 bases that match TRBD1. The J segment lost 7 bases and the V segment lost 3 bases, leaving 9 bases of the junction unmatched. Per the germline V gene, CDR1 is SGHKS and CDR2 is YYEKEE (reference sequence). The CDR3 totals 16 residues. CDR3: CASSSRTGQANSPLHF. CDR3 nucleotide sequence: TGTGCCAGCAGCTCGCGAACGGGACAGGCAAATTCACCCCTCCACTTT.

V usage is TRBV6-5 and J usage is TRBJ2-7, with D possibly matching TRBD1 (6 bases). The CDR3 loop spans 16 amino acids. The ends were cut back, 2 bases at V and 0 bases at J, with 14 bases in the middle. The V gene's germline CDR1 is MNHEY and CDR2 SVGAGI. The CDR3 here is CASSYGATGSSYEQYF. In DNA, the CDR3 is TGTGCCAGCAGTTACGGGGCAACAGGGTCCTCCTACGAGCAGTACTTC.

In this sample, this clone is large. The chain recombines TRBV13 with TRBJ2-3; tentative D call: TRBD2 (6 bases). Germline CDR1 and CDR2: PRHDT and FYEKMQ (reference sequence). Trimming pared 0 bases from V and 3 bases from J, leaving 13 bases between. The length of the CDR3 is 16 residues. The CDR3 loop is CASSLGDYLQTDTQYF. The CDR3 coding sequence is TGTGCCAGCAGCTTAGGGGACTACCTGCAGACAGATACGCAGTATTTT.

The chain has TRBV28 and TRBJ2-7; possibly TRBD2 for D (6 bases). Trimming left V 7 bases short and J 0 bases short, with 16 bases between. The germline V gene has CDR1 MDHEN and CDR2 SYDVKM. This CDR3 has 15 amino acids. The CDR3 loop reads CASTLGGDSSYEQYF. CDR3 in DNA: TGTGCCAGCACTCTTGGCGGGGATAGCTCCTACGAGCAGTACTTC.

This clone was seen a few times. The junction does not match germline at one end; this may be a read error. V usage is TRBV5-1 and J usage is TRBJ1-1; D perhaps matches TRBD1 (5 bases). CDR1 and CDR2 (germline): SGHRS, YFSETQ. CDR3 size: 15 residues. CDR3 amino acids: CASSAGGEGSREAFF. The CDR3 DNA is TGTGCCAGCAGCGCCGGGGGTGAGGGCTCTCGAGAAGCTTTCTTT. The full variable domain, rest sourced from reference TRBV5-1 and TRBJ1-1, is KAGVTQTPRYLIKTRGQQVTLSCSPISGHRSVSWYQQTPGQGLQFLFEYFSETQRNKGNFPGRFSGRQFSNSRSEMNVSTLELGDSALYLCASSAGGEGSREAFFGQGTRLTVV.

The V gene is TRBV5-6, the J gene TRBJ1-3; D possibly corresponds to TRBD1 (5 bases). This CDR3 has 16 amino acids. V was pared by 4 bases and J by 2 bases, with 16 bases between. Germline V lookup: CDR1 SGHDT, CDR2 YYEEEE. As DNA, the CDR3 is TGTGCCAGCAGCCCTGCGGGGGGTCTTCCTGGAAACACCATATATTTT. Protein sequence: CASSPAGGLPGNTIYF.

This clone appeared a few times. The gene calls are TRBV29-1 and TRBJ2-1; the D gene is possibly TRBD2 (5 bases). CDR1 SQVTM and CDR2 ANQGSEA come from the germline V gene. This CDR3 is built from 11 residues. Trimming left V 0 bases short and J 9 bases short, with 6 bases between. DNA of the CDR3: TGCAGCGTTGAAGACGGACTTGAGCAGTTCTTC. It specifies CSVEDGLEQFF.

The rearrangement joins TRBV10-2 to TRBJ1-3; D is possibly TRBD1 (5 bases). CDR1 and CDR2 from the germline V gene are WSHSY and SAAADI. CDR3 size: 17 residues. Trimming shortened V by 1 base and J by 0 bases, and 13 bases separated the two germline ends. Here the CDR3 DNA reads TGCGCCAGCAGTGAGTTGAGGAGGGGCGCCTCTGGAAACACCATATATTTT. This sequence encodes CASSELRRGASGNTIYF.

The chain is built from TRBV19 and TRBJ2-1, with 11 nucleotides matching TRBD2. The CDR3 consists of 14 residues. Trimming removed 5 bases from V and 10 bases from J; junction bases left unmatched: 7. Germline CDR1 LNHDA, CDR2 SQIVND (reference sequence). This chain's CDR3 is CASSSLAGAGEQFF. CDR3 DNA sequence: TGTGCCAGTAGTTCACTAGCGGGAGCAGGCGAGCAGTTCTTC.

The J gene is TRBJ2-2, the V gene TRBV6-6; 11 bases line up with TRBD1. With V trimmed by 7 bases and J by 3 bases, 4 bases remained unmatched. This CDR3 has 15 residues. Germline V gene sequence: CDR1 MNHNY, CDR2 SVGAGI (reference sequence). CDR3 sequence reads: CASKGQGAYTGELFF. CDR3 coding DNA: TGTGCCAGCAAAGGACAGGGGGCCTACACCGGGGAGCTGTTTTTT.

Note on this clone: This specimen includes other DNA sequences encoding the same CDR3. J is TRBJ1-1 and V is TRBV2, with 11 bases lining up with TRBD1. J gave up 3 bases and V 4 bases, and 10 bases lay outside the gene matches. CDR3 length: 17 residues. Germline V CDR1 and CDR2: SNHLY, FYNNEI. DNA for the CDR3: TGTGCCAGCAGTGTAAGGGACAGGGGGTATCAGGACACTGAAGCTTTCTTT. Its translation is CASSVRDRGYQDTEAFF.

This sequence joins TRBV7-9 and TRBJ1-5; 8 bases map to TRBD1. V shed 4 bases and J 5 bases; nucleotides not matched to a gene: 7. Germline V gene sequence: CDR1 SEHNR, CDR2 FQNEAQ (reference sequence). The CDR3 is 15 amino acids. The CDR3 region has the DNA TGTGCCAGCAGCTATGCAGGGGGCCCCCATCAGCCCCAGCATTTT. Its translation: CASSYAGGPHQPQHF.

The V gene is TRBV11-2, the J gene TRBJ1-3; unclear D gene. CDR3 length: 12 amino acids. Trimming shortened V by 5 bases and J by 4 bases, and 6 bases separated the two germline ends. Germline values: CDR1 SGHAT, CDR2 FQNNGV. The CDR3 DNA reads TGTGCCAGCAGCATTCCGGGAAACACCATATATTTT. It codes for CASSIPGNTIYF.

V usage is TRBV28 and J usage is TRBJ2-2; TRBD2 might be the D (5 bases). This CDR3 contains 14 residues. The V gene's germline CDR1 is MDHEN and CDR2 SYDVKM. V was cut by 10 bases and J by 1 base, with 13 bases left in between. DNA for the CDR3: TGTGCCACCCGGGGTGTTCTGAACACCGGGGAGCTGTTTTTT. This encodes CATRGVLNTGELFF.

The J gene is TRBJ1-1, the V gene TRBV2, with 8 bases that match TRBD1. V lost 5 bases, J lost 3 bases, and 2 bases stayed unmatched. This CDR3 is 13 amino acids long. Per the germline V gene, CDR1 is SNHLY and CDR2 is FYNNEI. The CDR3 nucleotides are TGTGCCAGCAGTCCAGGGGGCTACACTGAAGCTTTCTTT. Residues: CASSPGGYTEAFF.

The V gene is TRBV11-2, the J gene TRBJ2-7, with TRBD1 as a possible D gene (6 bases). The CDR3 consists of 14 residues. Trimming took off 3 bases at V and 2 bases at J, with 11 bases between the two ends. From germline, CDR1 is SGHAT and CDR2 FQNNGV. The chain's CDR3 is CASSLRDTTYEQYF. DNA of the CDR3: TGTGCCAGCAGCTTGAGGGACACAACCTACGAGCAGTACTTC.